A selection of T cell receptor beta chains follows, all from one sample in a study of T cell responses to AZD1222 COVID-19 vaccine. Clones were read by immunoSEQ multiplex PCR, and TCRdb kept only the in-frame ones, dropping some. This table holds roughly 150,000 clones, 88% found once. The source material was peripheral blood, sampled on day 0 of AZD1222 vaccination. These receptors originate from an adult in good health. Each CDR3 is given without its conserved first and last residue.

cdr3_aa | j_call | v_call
ASSFVGQGLRY | TRBJ2-3 | TRBV27
ASSEQGNTEAF | TRBJ1-1 | TRBV5-1
ASSLEDPANTGELF | TRBJ2-2 | TRBV5-1
ASKQTGGLREQF | TRBJ2-1 | TRBV2
ASRTTTGFNYNEQF | TRBJ2-1 | TRBV7-2
ASRSMLHYGYT | TRBJ1-2 | TRBV27
ASSYPSGSSYNEQF | TRBJ2-1 | TRBV6-5
ASTGGDPYNSPLH | TRBJ1-6 | TRBV6-6
ATSAGGEDTQY | TRBJ2-3 | TRBV15
ASSLGTGGHNEQF | TRBJ2-1 | TRBV5-1
ASSGRGALGANVLT | TRBJ2-6 | TRBV13
ASSLAGPGEQY | TRBJ2-7 | TRBV7-2
ASSVGDLTEAF | TRBJ1-1 | TRBV9
ATALGGGGIGGYT | TRBJ1-2 | TRBV19
ASSPPGPSTDTQY | TRBJ2-3 | TRBV11-2
ASSHVGTSGGKYEQY | TRBJ2-7 | TRBV4-2
ASSLPTGGTRNEQF | TRBJ2-1 | TRBV28
ASSQLDSYEQY | TRBJ2-7 | TRBV3-1/TRBV3-2
ASSSPYYGYT | TRBJ1-2 | TRBV7-9
ASSLSGFMNTEAF | TRBJ1-1 | TRBV11-2
ASSLRASRADTQY | TRBJ2-3 | TRBV27
ACTGPNTGELF | TRBJ2-2 | TRBV30
ASSRTSGVPTLTDTQY | TRBJ2-3 | TRBV4-2